This T cell receptor (beta chain) stems from a study of breast tumors, draining lymph nodes, adjacent tissues. Study-wide results and caveats: Data fit most tumor T cells coming from lymph node, expanding in tumor. Tumor T cell lymph node origin was a supported hypothesis, not proven. Tumor TCR diversity was below lymph nodes but above nontumor tissue.

From the multiplex PCR reads, TCRdb called clonotypes with MiXCR, one entry per CDR3 protein. The sample has about 130,000 distinct CDR3 sequences; about 20% are singletons. This clonotype was seen at least ten times. The antigen is unknown. Breast cancer patients provided tissue from their axillary draining lymph nodes. CDR1 is LNHDA and CDR2 is SQIVND in the germline V gene (reference sequence). The CDR3 length is 12 residues. V dropped 9 bases and J dropped 5; count of bases not matched to a gene: 6. This clonotype was sampled from a female donor with breast cancer. Some clones in this sample may be carry-over from other donors' samples. The sequencing sample was made of axillary lymph node tissue. The chain has TRBV19 and TRBJ2-5, with TRBD1 matching 7 bases. CDR3 amino acids: CASSSRGETQYF. In DNA, the CDR3 is TGTGCCAGCAGCTCCAGGGGGGAGACCCAGTACTTC. The full variable domain, completed using reference TRBV19 and TRBJ2-5, is DGGITQSPKYLFRKEGQNVTLSCEQNLNHDAMYWYRQDPGQGLRLIYYSQIVNDFQKGDIAEGYSVSREKKESFPLTVTSAQKNPTAFYLCASSSRGETQYFGPGTRLLVL.